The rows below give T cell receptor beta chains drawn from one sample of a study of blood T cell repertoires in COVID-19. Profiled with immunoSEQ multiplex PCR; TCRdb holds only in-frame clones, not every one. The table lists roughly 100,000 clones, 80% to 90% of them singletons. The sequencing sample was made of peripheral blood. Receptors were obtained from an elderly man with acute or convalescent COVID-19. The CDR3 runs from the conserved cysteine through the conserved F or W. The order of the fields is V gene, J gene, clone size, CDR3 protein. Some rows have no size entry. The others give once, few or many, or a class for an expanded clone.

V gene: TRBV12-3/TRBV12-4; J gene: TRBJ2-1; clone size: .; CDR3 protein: CASSTGGDNEQFF
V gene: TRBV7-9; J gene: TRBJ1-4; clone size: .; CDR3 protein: CASSLAGFTTNEKLFF
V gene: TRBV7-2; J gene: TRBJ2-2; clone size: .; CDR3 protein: CASSLDRGTGELFF
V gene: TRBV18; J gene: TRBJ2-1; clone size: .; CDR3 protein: CASSPPLAGQNNEQFF
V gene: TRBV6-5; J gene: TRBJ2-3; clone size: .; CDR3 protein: CASSYFRGGSTDTQYF
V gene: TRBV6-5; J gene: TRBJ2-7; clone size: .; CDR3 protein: CASRYTGVYEQYF
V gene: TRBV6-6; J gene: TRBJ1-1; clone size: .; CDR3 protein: CASSRFFGGGNTEAFF
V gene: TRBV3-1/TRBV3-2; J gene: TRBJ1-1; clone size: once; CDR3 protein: CASSQDIENTEAFF
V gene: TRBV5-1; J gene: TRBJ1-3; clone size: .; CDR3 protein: CASSEPGGSGNTIYF
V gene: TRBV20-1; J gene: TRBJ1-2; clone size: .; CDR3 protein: CSATGEYGYTF
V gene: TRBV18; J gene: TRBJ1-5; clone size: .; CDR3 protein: CASSEREGNQPQHF
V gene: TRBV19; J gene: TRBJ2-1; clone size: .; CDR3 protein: CASSIGVAGVPYNEQFF
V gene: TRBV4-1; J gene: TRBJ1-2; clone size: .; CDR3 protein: CASSDATGINGYTF
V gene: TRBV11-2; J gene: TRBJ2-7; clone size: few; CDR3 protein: CASSLSGGLGYEQYF
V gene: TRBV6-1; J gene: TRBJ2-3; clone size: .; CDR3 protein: CASSESLGGWFTDTQYF
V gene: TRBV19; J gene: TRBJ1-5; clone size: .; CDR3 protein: CASSIGGAVNNQPQHF
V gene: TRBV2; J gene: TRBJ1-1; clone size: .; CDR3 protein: CATNPGQGFEAFF
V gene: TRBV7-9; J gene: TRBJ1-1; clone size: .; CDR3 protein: CASSPRTGTNTEAFF
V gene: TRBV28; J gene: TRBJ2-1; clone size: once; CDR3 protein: CASSLSSGGSEQFF
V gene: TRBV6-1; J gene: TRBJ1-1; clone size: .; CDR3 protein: CASSEGRAEAFF
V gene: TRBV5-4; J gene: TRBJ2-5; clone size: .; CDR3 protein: CASSWGTGKETQYF
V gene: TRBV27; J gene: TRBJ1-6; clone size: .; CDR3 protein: CASGQGGFNSPLHF
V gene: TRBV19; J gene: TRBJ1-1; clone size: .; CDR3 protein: CASRNKGGAWNTEAFF
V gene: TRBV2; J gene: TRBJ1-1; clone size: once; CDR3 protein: CASSETRQGAEAFF
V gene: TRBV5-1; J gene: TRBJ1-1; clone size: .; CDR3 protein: CASSLYNGNTEAFF
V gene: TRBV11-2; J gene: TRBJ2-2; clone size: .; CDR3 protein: CASSLSPGGGGTGELFF
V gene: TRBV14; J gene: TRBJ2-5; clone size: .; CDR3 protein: CASSQVGGGPQETQYF
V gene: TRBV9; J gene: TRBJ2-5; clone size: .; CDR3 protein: CASSAGTSGVVAQYF
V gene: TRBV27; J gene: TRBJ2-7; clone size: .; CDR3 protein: CASSLRLANEQYF
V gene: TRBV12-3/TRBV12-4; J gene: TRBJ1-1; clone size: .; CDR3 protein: CASSFGGGTEAFF
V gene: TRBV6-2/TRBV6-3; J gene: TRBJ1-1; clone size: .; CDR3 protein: CASSYLGPEAFF
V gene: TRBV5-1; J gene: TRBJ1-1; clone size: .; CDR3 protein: CASSSGTGNTEAFF
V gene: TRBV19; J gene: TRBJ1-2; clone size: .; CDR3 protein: CASSTGQLPNYGYTF
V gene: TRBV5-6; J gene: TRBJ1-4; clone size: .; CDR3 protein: CASSLLQGGTNEKLFF
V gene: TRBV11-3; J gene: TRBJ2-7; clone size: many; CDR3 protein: CASSQQGVGNEQYF
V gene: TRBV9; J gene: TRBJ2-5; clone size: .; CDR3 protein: CASSVSREGGQETQYF
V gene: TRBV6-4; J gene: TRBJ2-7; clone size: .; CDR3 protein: CASSDHNQGQGSSYEQYF
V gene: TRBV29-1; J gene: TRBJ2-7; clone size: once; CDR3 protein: CSVEFLEGRAYEQYF
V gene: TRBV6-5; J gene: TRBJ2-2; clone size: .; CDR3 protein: CASSYRGGELFF
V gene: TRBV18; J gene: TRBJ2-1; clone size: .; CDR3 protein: CASSPTSGSGNEQFF
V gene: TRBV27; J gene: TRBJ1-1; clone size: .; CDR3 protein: CASSFNSNTEAFF
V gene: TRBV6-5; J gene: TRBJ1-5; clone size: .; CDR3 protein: CASTGLISGQPQHF
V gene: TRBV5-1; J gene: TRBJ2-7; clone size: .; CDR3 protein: CASSLNGMAGLFEQYF
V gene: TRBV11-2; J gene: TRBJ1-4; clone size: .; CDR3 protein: CASSPPGGGEKLFF
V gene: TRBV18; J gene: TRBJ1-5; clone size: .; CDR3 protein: CASSPTRGYSNQPQHF
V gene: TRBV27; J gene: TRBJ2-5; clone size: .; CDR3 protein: CASRGLAGPQTQYF
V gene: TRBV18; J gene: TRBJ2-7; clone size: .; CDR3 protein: CASSPSKTYEQYF
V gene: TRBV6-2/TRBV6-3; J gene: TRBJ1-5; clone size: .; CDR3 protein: CASSHRRTGGAFPPQPQHF
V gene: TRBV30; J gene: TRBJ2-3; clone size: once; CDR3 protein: CAWSVLGLAFLADTQYF
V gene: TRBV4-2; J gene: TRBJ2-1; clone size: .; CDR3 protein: CASSRVLAGGLGSYNEQFF
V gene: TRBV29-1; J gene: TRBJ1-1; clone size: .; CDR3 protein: CSVRPDRGSEAFF
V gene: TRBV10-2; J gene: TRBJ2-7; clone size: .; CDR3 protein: CASSEPGSSYEQYF
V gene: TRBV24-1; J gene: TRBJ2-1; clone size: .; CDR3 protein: CATSLGDKQFF
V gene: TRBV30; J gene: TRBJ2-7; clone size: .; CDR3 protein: CAWAYFAYEQYF
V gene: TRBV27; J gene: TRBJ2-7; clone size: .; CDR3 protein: CASSLFSSFYEQYF
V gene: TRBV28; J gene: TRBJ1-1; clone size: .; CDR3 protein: CASSRLAGDRGRRVNTEAFF
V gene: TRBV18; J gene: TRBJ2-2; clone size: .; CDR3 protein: CASSQAETGSGELFF
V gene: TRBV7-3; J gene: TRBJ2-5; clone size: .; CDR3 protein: CASSLGPVETQYF
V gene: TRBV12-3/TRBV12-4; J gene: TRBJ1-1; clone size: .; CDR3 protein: CASSLSENTEAFF